Following are 2 T cell receptor beta chains from one sample sequenced in a study of graft-versus-host responses after intestinal transplantation. The repertoire was sequenced with immunoSEQ multiplex PCR; TCRdb's copy has only in-frame clones and lacks some. The sample consists of some 10,000 clones, approximately 91% of them appearing once. Time point denoted: postoperative day 105 after intestinal transplantation (dayNNNN = postoperative day). Source: PBMCs, taken 105 days after intestinal transplantation. The receptor source for this set is a human patient who received an intestinal transplant, so some T cells may come from the graft donor.

The chain links TRBV5-6 to TRBJ1-5; perhaps TRBD1 as D (5 bases). This CDR3 is built from 14 residues. CDR1 and CDR2 (germline): SGHDT, YYEEEE. The ends were cut back, 4 bases at V and 4 bases at J, with 12 bases in the middle. Here the CDR3 reads CASSPLGRNQPQHF. CDR3 in DNA: TGTGCCAGCAGCCCGTTGGGACGGAATCAGCCCCAGCATTTT.

V gene TRBV28 combines with J gene TRBJ2-7; 9 nucleotides line up with TRBD2. The trim removed 11 bases at V and 3 bases at J, leaving 8 bases unmatched. CDR1 is MDHEN and CDR2 is SYDVKM in the germline V gene. The CDR3 extends over 13 amino acids. Written as DNA, the CDR3 is TGTGCCTCGCGAGCGGGAGGACGCTACGAGCAGTACTTC. It yields the protein CASRAGGRYEQYF.